The present T cell receptor (beta chain) was sequenced within a study of shared clonotypes between healthy human individuals. Findings and caveats of the study: A few donors had around 5% of their naive CD4 clonotypes in common. Exclusively blood specimens were collected; tissue repertoires likely differ.

Only CD45RO-negative cells positively selected for CCR7 counted as naive CD8 cells, so terminally differentiated effector memory CD45RA+ cells were excluded. Germline V gene sequence: CDR1 SGHVS, CDR2 FNYEAQ. The CDR3 totals 16 residues. The V gene lost 5 bases and the J gene lost 1 base, with 17 bases spanning the gap. Method: immunoSEQ multiplex PCR; TCRdb's copy keeps in-frame clones and lacks some. Among some 600,000 clones listed, 95% to 96% were seen once. A remark on this clone: Its matching antigen is unknown.

The sequencing sample was made of naive CD8+ T cells sorted from blood. The clonotype comes from a young woman in good health. The genes are TRBV7-6 and TRBJ1-1; TRBD1 is a possible D gene (5 bases). CDR3 sequence reads: CASSQGGEGRNTEAFF. As DNA, the CDR3 is TGTGCCAGCAGCCAAGGAGGGGAGGGCCGGAACACTGAAGCTTTCTTT.